Listed below are T cell receptor beta chains from one sample, sequenced in a study of cytomegalovirus exposure and HLA in healthy donors. Some clones are missing from TCRdb's copy, which holds only in-frame ones; the method was immunoSEQ multiplex PCR. Of approximately 110,000 clones listed, around 75% are singletons. The sequencing input was PBMCs. These receptors were obtained from a woman in her 30s in good health and CMV-seronegative. The CDR3 runs from the conserved cysteine through the conserved F or W. A D gene is named only where the DNA matches it firmly. Not all rows give a size; the values are once, few, many and, for expanded clones, a class.

j_gene: TRBJ1-3
abundance: few
v_gene: TRBV11-3
d_gene: .
CDR3nt: TGTGCCAGCAGCTTAGATCTGAGCTCTGGAAACACCATATATTTT
CDR3aa: CASSLDLSSGNTIYF

j_gene: TRBJ1-2
abundance: .
v_gene: TRBV7-2
d_gene: TRBD1
CDR3nt: TGTGCCAGCAGCCAGGGACAGGGGTTCGAGGGCTACACCTTC
CDR3aa: CASSQGQGFEGYTF

j_gene: TRBJ2-3
abundance: .
v_gene: TRBV5-1
d_gene: TRBD1
CDR3nt: TGCGCCAGCAGCCGGTGGACAGGCTTCACAGATACGCAGTATTTT
CDR3aa: CASSRWTGFTDTQYF

j_gene: TRBJ2-3
abundance: .
v_gene: TRBV7-7
d_gene: .
CDR3nt: TGTGCCAGCAGCTACTCGGGAGCAGATACGCAGTATTTT
CDR3aa: CASSYSGADTQYF

j_gene: TRBJ1-1
abundance: .
v_gene: TRBV30
d_gene: .
CDR3nt: TGTGCCTGCGCCTCAGTGGGAGATAGCTTGAACACTGAAGCTTTCTTT
CDR3aa: CACASVGDSLNTEAFF

j_gene: TRBJ1-5
abundance: .
v_gene: TRBV30
d_gene: .
CDR3nt: TGTGCCTGGAGTGACGGCAGGGTGGATCAGCCCCAGCATTTT
CDR3aa: CAWSDGRVDQPQHF

j_gene: TRBJ1-2
abundance: once
v_gene: TRBV19
d_gene: .
CDR3nt: TGTGCAGCCCAGGCCACCGCACTCAATGGCTACACCTTC
CDR3aa: CAAQATALNGYTF

j_gene: TRBJ1-1
abundance: few
v_gene: TRBV19
d_gene: .
CDR3nt: TGTGCCAGTAGTCCTGCGGGGGGCAGAGAAAGGGGTGAAGCTTTCTTT
CDR3aa: CASSPAGGRERGEAFF

j_gene: TRBJ1-5
abundance: few
v_gene: TRBV19
d_gene: .
CDR3nt: TGTGCCAGTAGTATCGCGGGCCTCGAGAATCAGCCCCAGCATTTT
CDR3aa: CASSIAGLENQPQHF

j_gene: TRBJ2-7
abundance: .
v_gene: TRBV6-6
d_gene: TRBD2
CDR3nt: TGTGCCAGCATCCACGGACTAGCGGGCAACTACGAGCAGTACTTC
CDR3aa: CASIHGLAGNYEQYF

j_gene: TRBJ1-1
abundance: .
v_gene: TRBV5-6
d_gene: TRBD1
CDR3nt: TGTGCCAGCAGCTTGGGGGGACAGGGTGAAGCTTTCTTT
CDR3aa: CASSLGGQGEAFF

j_gene: TRBJ1-1
abundance: once
v_gene: TRBV6-1
d_gene: .
CDR3nt: TGTGCCAGCAGTGAGCGGCTGAACACTGAAGCTTTCTTT
CDR3aa: CASSERLNTEAFF

j_gene: TRBJ2-3
abundance: .
v_gene: TRBV6-1
d_gene: .
CDR3nt: TGTGCCAGCAGTGAAGCCGGGACTCCAGATACGCAGTATTTT
CDR3aa: CASSEAGTPDTQYF

j_gene: TRBJ1-2
abundance: few
v_gene: TRBV29-1
d_gene: TRBD1
CDR3nt: TGCAGCGTTCTGACAGGGGGCTTACTGGGCTACACCTTC
CDR3aa: CSVLTGGLLGYTF

j_gene: TRBJ2-1
abundance: .
v_gene: TRBV9
d_gene: TRBD2
CDR3nt: TGTGCCAGCAGCGTTTCCGCGGGGGGGGACTTGAATGAGCAGTTCTTC
CDR3aa: CASSVSAGGDLNEQFF

j_gene: TRBJ1-4
abundance: .
v_gene: TRBV19
d_gene: .
CDR3nt: TGTGCCAGTAGTATTCGCGGCTCACTTATTAATGAAAAACTGTTTTTT
CDR3aa: CASSIRGSLINEKLFF

j_gene: TRBJ2-1
abundance: once
v_gene: TRBV7-2
d_gene: .
CDR3nt: TGTGCCAGCAGCTTAAGTAGCTCCTACAATGAGCAGTTCTTC
CDR3aa: CASSLSSSYNEQFF

j_gene: TRBJ1-1
abundance: few
v_gene: TRBV19
d_gene: .
CDR3nt: TGTGCCAGTAGTCTGCGCACGAAGAACACTGAAGCTTTCTTT
CDR3aa: CASSLRTKNTEAFF

j_gene: TRBJ1-1
abundance: .
v_gene: TRBV9
d_gene: .
CDR3nt: TGTGCCAGCAGCCCTCGGAACACTGAAGCTTTCTTT
CDR3aa: CASSPRNTEAFF

j_gene: TRBJ1-1
abundance: .
v_gene: TRBV6-5
d_gene: .
CDR3nt: TGTGCCAGCAGTTACTCGATTTTCGGGAACAACACTGAAGCTTTCTTT
CDR3aa: CASSYSIFGNNTEAFF

j_gene: TRBJ2-1
abundance: few
v_gene: TRBV29-1
d_gene: .
CDR3nt: TGCAGCGCCCGTTCGGGGAGTGAGCAGTTCTTC
CDR3aa: CSARSGSEQFF

j_gene: TRBJ2-2
abundance: .
v_gene: TRBV13
d_gene: TRBD1
CDR3nt: TGTGCCAGCAGCTTAGGCCAAGGACAGGGGGCTTACACCGGGGAGCTGTTTTTT
CDR3aa: CASSLGQGQGAYTGELFF

j_gene: TRBJ1-4
abundance: few
v_gene: TRBV14
d_gene: .
CDR3nt: TGTGCCAGCAGCCCATGGGGGGGGTCTAATGAAAAACTGTTTTTT
CDR3aa: CASSPWGGSNEKLFF

j_gene: TRBJ2-2
abundance: .
v_gene: TRBV19
d_gene: .
CDR3nt: TGTGCCAGTAGTCCAGGGTGGACCGGGGAGCTGTTTTTT
CDR3aa: CASSPGWTGELFF

j_gene: TRBJ1-5
abundance: few
v_gene: TRBV19
d_gene: TRBD1
CDR3nt: TGTGCCAGTAGTATCAACAGGGGGCTCCTCAATCAGCCCCAGCATTTT
CDR3aa: CASSINRGLLNQPQHF

j_gene: TRBJ1-2
abundance: few
v_gene: TRBV4-3
d_gene: TRBD1
CDR3nt: TGCGCCAGCAACACGGAGGGGGCGGGGGGCGCCTATGGCTACACCTTC
CDR3aa: CASNTEGAGGAYGYTF

j_gene: TRBJ2-1
abundance: .
v_gene: TRBV13
d_gene: TRBD1
CDR3nt: TGTGCCAGCAGCCGACAGGGGGTTGCGCAGTTCTTC
CDR3aa: CASSRQGVAQFF

j_gene: TRBJ2-7
abundance: .
v_gene: TRBV27
d_gene: TRBD1
CDR3nt: TGTGCCAGCAGTCTTGAGACAGGGGCCCACGAGCAGTACTTC
CDR3aa: CASSLETGAHEQYF

j_gene: TRBJ2-7
abundance: .
v_gene: TRBV5-1
d_gene: TRBD1
CDR3nt: TGCGCCAGCAGGGACCGGGACAGGGATGATCGGTACGAGCAGTACTTC
CDR3aa: CASRDRDRDDRYEQYF

j_gene: TRBJ1-1
abundance: once
v_gene: TRBV7-9
d_gene: .
CDR3nt: TGTGCCAGCAGCCTCCTGGTAGCACCGAACACTGAAGCTTTCTTT
CDR3aa: CASSLLVAPNTEAFF

j_gene: TRBJ2-1
abundance: few
v_gene: TRBV28
d_gene: .
CDR3nt: TGTGCCAGCAGTTTGTCGACGGGGTACAATGAGCAGTTCTTC
CDR3aa: CASSLSTGYNEQFF

j_gene: TRBJ2-1
abundance: .
v_gene: TRBV5-6
d_gene: .
CDR3nt: TGTGCCAGCCACGGGGTAGTCTCCTACAATGAGCAGTTCTTC
CDR3aa: CASHGVVSYNEQFF

j_gene: TRBJ2-1
abundance: .
v_gene: TRBV15
d_gene: .
CDR3nt: TGTGCCACCAGCAGAGATATGGGAGTCTACAATGAGCAGTTCTTC
CDR3aa: CATSRDMGVYNEQFF

j_gene: TRBJ1-4
abundance: .
v_gene: TRBV7-2
d_gene: .
CDR3nt: TGTGCCAGCAGCCTAAGTAGCATCAATGAAAAACTGTTTTTT
CDR3aa: CASSLSSINEKLFF

j_gene: TRBJ1-2
abundance: .
v_gene: TRBV28
d_gene: .
CDR3nt: TGTGCCAGCAGTGCAGACGGCCCGGGAGGCTACACCTTC
CDR3aa: CASSADGPGGYTF

j_gene: TRBJ1-2
abundance: .
v_gene: TRBV5-4
d_gene: TRBD1
CDR3nt: TGTGCCAGCAGCAACGGGACAGGGGGCCTCTATGGCTACACCTTC
CDR3aa: CASSNGTGGLYGYTF

j_gene: TRBJ2-5
abundance: .
v_gene: TRBV10-2
d_gene: .
CDR3nt: TGCGCCAGCAGTGAAGGGGGTCTCCGGTCTGGGAGGACCCAGTACTTC
CDR3aa: CASSEGGLRSGRTQYF

j_gene: TRBJ1-5
abundance: .
v_gene: TRBV4-1
d_gene: .
CDR3nt: TGCGCCAGCAGCCAAGAGGGAGGAGGGTATCAGCCCCAGCATTTT
CDR3aa: CASSQEGGGYQPQHF

j_gene: TRBJ1-1
abundance: .
v_gene: TRBV29-1
d_gene: .
CDR3nt: TGCAGCGTTGTGAGAGGGGGCACTGAAGCTTTCTTT
CDR3aa: CSVVRGGTEAFF

j_gene: TRBJ2-7
abundance: .
v_gene: TRBV7-8
d_gene: .
CDR3nt: TGTGCCAGCAGCTTAGGAGGAGCCTTACTCGAGCAGTACTTC
CDR3aa: CASSLGGALLEQYF

j_gene: TRBJ1-1
abundance: .
v_gene: TRBV7-9
d_gene: .
CDR3nt: TGTGCCAGCAGCTTCCCCGCCGGGGGATCGAACACTGAAGCTTTCTTT
CDR3aa: CASSFPAGGSNTEAFF

j_gene: TRBJ2-7
abundance: .
v_gene: TRBV30
d_gene: TRBD2
CDR3nt: TGTGCCTGGACCACCGGGACTAGCGGGAGTGAGCAGTACTTC
CDR3aa: CAWTTGTSGSEQYF

j_gene: TRBJ2-1
abundance: .
v_gene: TRBV4-2
d_gene: TRBD2
CDR3nt: TGTGCCAGCAGCCAAGATGGTGGCAGCGGGGTGCGCAATGAGCAGTTCTTC
CDR3aa: CASSQDGGSGVRNEQFF

j_gene: TRBJ1-4
abundance: .
v_gene: TRBV6-5
d_gene: .
CDR3nt: TGTGCCAGCAGTCTAACAACTAATGAAAAACTGTTTTTT
CDR3aa: CASSLTTNEKLFF

j_gene: TRBJ2-5
abundance: once
v_gene: TRBV7-3
d_gene: .
CDR3nt: TGTGCCAGCAGCTTCACAGGACAAGAGACCCAGTACTTC
CDR3aa: CASSFTGQETQYF

j_gene: TRBJ2-7
abundance: .
v_gene: TRBV5-4
d_gene: .
CDR3nt: TGTGCCAGCAGCTTGCACGGTCTCTCCTACGAGCAGTACTTC
CDR3aa: CASSLHGLSYEQYF

j_gene: TRBJ1-2
abundance: .
v_gene: TRBV18
d_gene: TRBD1
CDR3nt: TGTGCCAGCTCACCCCCCGGGGCAGGGGGCGCAAAGAATGGCTACACCTTC
CDR3aa: CASSPPGAGGAKNGYTF

j_gene: TRBJ1-5
abundance: few
v_gene: TRBV6-6
d_gene: .
CDR3nt: TGTGCCAGCAGTTACGGCAGGGAAGGTCAGCCCCAGCATTTT
CDR3aa: CASSYGREGQPQHF

j_gene: TRBJ1-1
abundance: few
v_gene: TRBV5-6
d_gene: .
CDR3nt: TGTGCCAGCAGCTTGCCCAGGATCGGGAACAGGAACACTGAAGCTTTCTTT
CDR3aa: CASSLPRIGNRNTEAFF

j_gene: TRBJ2-1
abundance: .
v_gene: TRBV6-5
d_gene: .
CDR3nt: TGTGCCAGCAGCATAGAACAGGGGGGGTACAATGAGCAGTTCTTC
CDR3aa: CASSIEQGGYNEQFF

j_gene: TRBJ1-1
abundance: .
v_gene: TRBV6-5
d_gene: .
CDR3nt: TGTGCCAGCAGTTACTCGTCAGGGGATTTGTACACTGAAGCTTTCTTT
CDR3aa: CASSYSSGDLYTEAFF

j_gene: TRBJ1-2
abundance: few
v_gene: TRBV6-1
d_gene: TRBD1
CDR3nt: TGTGCCACACACCGGGACAGAGCCTTATATGGCTACACCTTC
CDR3aa: CATHRDRALYGYTF

j_gene: TRBJ1-4
abundance: .
v_gene: TRBV27
d_gene: TRBD1
CDR3nt: TGTGCCAGCAGAAATTCCAGGGGGACTAATGAAAAACTGTTTTTT
CDR3aa: CASRNSRGTNEKLFF

j_gene: TRBJ1-2
abundance: .
v_gene: TRBV6-6
d_gene: TRBD1
CDR3nt: TGTGCCAGCAGACCGCCAGGGGGCGACCGCTATGGCTACACCTTC
CDR3aa: CASRPPGGDRYGYTF

j_gene: TRBJ1-2
abundance: .
v_gene: TRBV29-1
d_gene: .
CDR3nt: TGCAGCGTTTTGACAGGCAGTGGCTACACCTTC
CDR3aa: CSVLTGSGYTF

j_gene: TRBJ2-1
abundance: .
v_gene: TRBV19
d_gene: TRBD2
CDR3nt: TGTGCCAGTTCCCGGCGGGAGGGTTCCTACAATGAGCAGTTCTTC
CDR3aa: CASSRREGSYNEQFF

j_gene: TRBJ1-4
abundance: few
v_gene: TRBV6-5
d_gene: TRBD1
CDR3nt: TGTGCCAGCAGTTACTACCAAGGACAGGAGCGGATGTTTTTT
CDR3aa: CASSYYQGQERMFF

j_gene: TRBJ2-7
abundance: .
v_gene: TRBV7-9
d_gene: TRBD2
CDR3nt: TGTGCCAGCAGCCTTCCGACTAGCGGGTATACCTACGAGCAGTACTTC
CDR3aa: CASSLPTSGYTYEQYF

j_gene: TRBJ1-1
abundance: .
v_gene: TRBV7-6
d_gene: .
CDR3nt: TGTGCCAGCAGCACACAGGAGAACACTGAAGCTTTCTTT
CDR3aa: CASSTQENTEAFF